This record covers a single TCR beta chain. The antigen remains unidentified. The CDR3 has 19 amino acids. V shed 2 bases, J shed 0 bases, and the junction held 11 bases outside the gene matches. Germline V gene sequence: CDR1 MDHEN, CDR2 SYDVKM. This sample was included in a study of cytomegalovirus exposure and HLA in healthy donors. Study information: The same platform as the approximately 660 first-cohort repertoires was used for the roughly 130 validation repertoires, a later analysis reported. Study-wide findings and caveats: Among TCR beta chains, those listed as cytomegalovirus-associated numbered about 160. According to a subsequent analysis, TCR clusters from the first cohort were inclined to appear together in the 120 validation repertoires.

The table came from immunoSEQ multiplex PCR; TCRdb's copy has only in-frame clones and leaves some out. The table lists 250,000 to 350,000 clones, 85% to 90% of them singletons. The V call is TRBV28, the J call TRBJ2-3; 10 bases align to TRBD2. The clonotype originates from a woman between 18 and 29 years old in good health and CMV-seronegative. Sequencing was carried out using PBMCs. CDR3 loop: CASSLMWDRAGGSTDTQYF. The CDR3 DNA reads TGTGCCAGCAGTTTAATGTGGGACAGAGCGGGAGGGAGCACAGATACGCAGTATTTT.